This TCR beta chain derives from a study of T-cell memory formation after mild COVID-19. Overall study context: In these data, TCR clusters were largely donor specific.

On this clonotype itself: Its antigen remains unknown.

Points from the study as a whole: The study detected some responding clones in pre-infection memory, suggesting cross-reactive memory joined.

From the 5' RACE reads, TCRdb called clonotypes with MiXCR, one entry per CDR3 protein. Seen here are about 560,000 distinct CDR3 sequences, about 20% observed once, and the top ten hold more than 10%. The origin of this receptor is an adult woman who had mild COVID-19 (a few samples of this study predate the infection). Cell type and time point are not known. Material: PBMCs or a T cell subset sorted from them (not recorded which).

This chain's CDR3 is CAASVGQSTEAFF. CDR3 DNA: TGTGCCGCCTCAGTGGGGCAGTCCACTGAAGCTTTCTTT. The chain has TRBV13 and TRBJ1-1, with D tentatively TRBD1 (5 bases). V lost 11 bases and J lost 4, with 17 bases in between. CDR1 and CDR2 (germline): PRHDT, FYEKMQ (reference sequence). This CDR3 contains 13 residues.